This T cell receptor beta chain emerged from a study of T cell repertoires in cytomegalovirus infection. In the study overall: Recently identified HLA-C-restricted and well-studied HLA-B-restricted CMV epitopes were used. TCR beta signatures that were public indicated CMV infection and matching HLA type.

This clonotype was counted ten times or more. The antigen remains unidentified. V lost 7 bases to trimming and J lost 2 bases, with 17 bases between them. This CDR3 spans 16 amino acids. TCRdb reanalysed the reads using MiXCR and keeps one entry per CDR3 protein. The profile shows 250,000 to 300,000 distinct CDR3 sequences, 20% to 25% of them singletons. Study-level points and caveats: Frequencies of public TCR beta families were cumulated, and this identified carriers of CMV plus the relevant HLA. Predominance within the ex vivo response was attributable to HLA-C-restricted CMV-specific TCR beta clonotypes.

This TCR was recovered from a human donor in good health (CMV status not recorded). Some clones in this sample may be carry-over from other donors' samples. This chain uses TRBV12-3 or TRBV12-4 with TRBJ2-2; D may match TRBD1 or TRBD2 (6 bases each). The source was cultured PBMCs, collected from culture after CMV antigen stimulation. CDR3 sequence reads: CASIKGGGPNTGELFF. As DNA, the CDR3 is TGTGCCAGCATTAAGGGGGGAGGACCTAACACCGGGGAGCTGTTTTTT.